Following are 3 T cell receptor beta chains from one sample sequenced in a study of blood T cell repertoires in COVID-19. The assay was immunoSEQ multiplex PCR, and TCRdb's table has in-frame clones only and misses some. The sample has 400,000 to 450,000 clones; approximately 90% are singletons. Specimen: peripheral blood. The receptors originated from a man aged 18 to 30 with COVID-19, enrolled during active disease.

This chain connects TRBV6-1 to TRBJ2-1; 7 bases fit TRBD2. This CDR3 has 13 amino acids. The germline gives CDR1 MNHNS, CDR2 SASEGT. V dropped 8 bases and J dropped 4; count of bases not matched to a gene: 5. CDR3 DNA: TGTGCCAGCTCGCTAGCGGCGTACAATGAGCAGTTCTTC. Translated, it gives CASSLAAYNEQFF.

The chain links TRBV29-1 to TRBJ2-3, with TRBD2 identical over 8 bases. Germline CDR1 SQVTM, CDR2 ANQGSEA. The CDR3 runs to 15 residues. The junction had 9 bases not matched to a gene; V was cut back by 2 bases and J by 5 bases. CDR3 DNA: TGCAGCGTTGAATCCGGTGAGCGGGGGATAGATACGCAGTATTTT. This gives the protein CSVESGERGIDTQYF.

This clone was recorded once. This chain uses TRBV9 with TRBJ1-1; no clear D gene. V was pared by 0 bases and J by 2 bases, with 8 bases between. The germline gives CDR1 SGDLS, CDR2 YYNGEE. The CDR3 runs 14 residues. The CDR3 coding sequence is TGTGCCAGCAGCGTAGACGCAGGTAACACTGAAGCTTTCTTT. This sequence encodes CASSVDAGNTEAFF.